The clone carrying this T cell receptor beta chain was recorded at least ten times. Its target is unknown. These data come from a study of T-cell reconstitution after alpha-beta-depleted transplantation in children. For TCRbeta, the library was prepared with unique molecular identifiers. One entry per CDR3 protein, called by TCRdb with MiXCR from the PCR reads. Altogether a few hundred thousand distinct CDR3 sequences are present, roughly 44% being singletons, with the ten largest covering roughly a quarter. V shed 3 bases and J shed 4 bases, with 18 bases lying between them. Germline V CDR1 and CDR2: SGHTA, FQGNSA. This CDR3 is 16 amino acids long. Study results and caveats: The study traced high day-60 TCRbeta diversity in some patients to surviving recipient T cells and thymic progenitors. From newly produced T cells came most of the T-cell counts and diversity one year after transplant. It was reported that alpha-beta T cells came from several hundred expanded graft clones (about two months after transplant).

The TCR was taken from a girl aged 2 to 10 with aplastic anemia, due to receive a stem cell transplant. The rearrangement uses TRBV7-2 and TRBJ2-5, with D unclear. The starting material was PBMCs, obtained before TCRalphabeta/CD19-depleted stem cell transplant. The chain's CDR3 is CASSFTSGPIRETQYF. CDR3 coding DNA: TGTGCCAGCAGCTTCACCTCTGGCCCTATCAGAGAGACCCAGTACTTC.